One and the same sample provided the 11 T cell receptor beta chains below, sequenced in a study of shared clonotypes between healthy human individuals. The data were produced by immunoSEQ multiplex PCR, yet TCRdb's version contains in-frame clones alone and is incomplete. In the table there are about 2 million clones, about 95% of which are singletons. Naive CD8 cells lacked CD45RO and underwent positive selection for CCR7, leaving out terminally differentiated effector memory CD45RA+ cells. The specimen sequenced was naive CD8+ T cells sorted from blood. The source of these receptors is a man aged 18-30 years in good health.

The V gene is TRBV6-1, the J gene TRBJ1-1, with D unclear. CDR3 length: 14 amino acids. V shed 8 bases and J shed 4 bases, with 17 bases lying between them. CDR1 and CDR2 (germline): MNHNS, SASEGT. The CDR3 nucleotides read TGTGCCAGCGTAGAGGGCGCGTGGACCACTGAAGCTTTCTTT. Its translation: CASVEGAWTTEAFF.

This clone was picked up one time. This rearrangement joins TRBV11-2 to TRBJ1-4, with a weak D call TRBD1 (5 bases). V was cut by 0 bases and J by 8 bases, with 10 bases left in between. The germline CDR1 and CDR2 sequences are SGHAT and FQNNGV. The CDR3 extends over 14 amino acids. The CDR3 region has the DNA TGTGCCAGCAGCTTAGAGGCCAGGGCCGAAAAACTGTTTTTT. Its protein product is CASSLEARAEKLFF.

The chain carries TRBV2 and TRBJ2-7; perhaps TRBD1 as D (6 bases). With 5 bases removed from V and 0 bases from J, the gap between germline ends came to 14 bases. Germline CDR1 reads SNHLY; CDR2 reads FYNNEI. There are 15 residues in the CDR3. The CDR3 protein is CASSWGHSSSYEQYF. DNA of the CDR3: TGTGCCAGCAGTTGGGGACATTCGAGCTCCTACGAGCAGTACTTC.

The rearrangement joins TRBV30 to TRBJ2-3; 10 bases map to TRBD1. J lost 4 bases, V lost 5 bases, and 0 bases had no gene match. The CDR3 length is 12 residues. The germline CDR1 and CDR2 sequences are GTSNPN and SVGIG (reference sequence). In nucleotides, the CDR3 is TGTGCCTGGGGGACAGGGGCAGATACGCAGTATTTT. Protein product: CAWGTGADTQYF.

This clone occurred a few times. The chain uses TRBV21-1 and TRBJ2-1. TRBV21-1 is described as a pseudogene. The CDR3 has 13 amino acids. DNA for the CDR3: TGTGCCAGCACCCTCGTTCCGAGATACAAGAAGTTCTTC. Its protein is CASTLVPRYKKFF.

The chain combines TRBV20-1 with TRBJ2-1; TRBD1 matches at 7 bases. The CDR3 is 11 amino acids. V gave up 6 bases and J gave up 9 bases; unmatched junction bases: 5. Germline V lookup: CDR1 DFQATT, CDR2 SNEGSKA (reference sequence). As DNA, the CDR3 is TGCAGTGCAGCGACAGGGAGTGAGCAGTTCTTC. It translates to CSAATGSEQFF.

This clone has a handful of counts. The chain combines TRBV5-8 with TRBJ2-7; 7 nucleotides agree with TRBD1. In germline, CDR1 is SGHTS, CDR2 YDEGEE. CDR3 length: 16 residues. After removal of 3 bases from V and 1 base from J, the junction contained 10 bases not matched to a gene. The CDR3 region has the DNA TGTGCCAGCAGCTGGGGTGACAGGGAGAGTTCCTACGAGCAGTACTTC. Protein: CASSWGDRESSYEQYF.

V gene TRBV28 combines with J gene TRBJ2-7; D is uncertain. Trimming pared 3 bases from V and 2 bases from J, leaving 8 bases between. Looked up from germline, CDR1 is MDHEN and CDR2 is SYDVKM. The CDR3 has 13 residues. The CDR3 region has the DNA TGTGCCAGCAGTTTGGTTTATACCTACGAGCAGTACTTC. Its translation is CASSLVYTYEQYF.

As to this clone: The same CDR3 can be traced to other DNA sequences in this sample. This chain joins TRBV6-1 and TRBJ2-1; 10 bases agree with TRBD2. J gave up 2 bases and V 6 bases, and 1 base lay outside the gene matches. The germline V gene encodes CDR1 MNHNS and CDR2 SASEGT. The CDR3 runs 14 residues. CDR3 DNA sequence: TGTGCCAGCAGCCTAGCGGGGGCCTACAATGAGCAGTTCTTC. Translation: CASSLAGAYNEQFF.

V gene TRBV7-8 combines with J gene TRBJ2-6; D uncertain. This CDR3 has 13 amino acids. V lost 5 bases and J 2 bases, leaving 4 bases between the germline ends. Germline lookup yields CDR1 SGHVS and CDR2 FQNEAQ. In DNA form, the CDR3 reads TGTGCCAGCAGCATTACTGGGGCCAACGTCCTGACTTTC. Encoded protein: CASSITGANVLTF.

CDR3 nucleotides: TGCGCCAGCAGCTTGGATGAGACAGGGGGCGGGGAGACCCAGTACTTC. Its translation: CASSLDETGGGETQYF. This chain joins TRBV5-1 and TRBJ2-5, with 10 bases aligning to TRBD1. Per the germline V gene, CDR1 is SGHRS and CDR2 is YFSETQ. The V and J ends lost 0 bases and 5 bases, in that order; junction bases with no gene match: 7. The CDR3 contains 16 residues.